This passage covers 5 T cell receptor beta chains from one sample sequenced in a study of blood T cells in healthy people across ages. A second PCR of roughly 6 to 12 cycles used a sample-barcoded 5' primer and a J-beta primer mix. MiXCR was run by TCRdb on the 5' RACE reads, yielding one entry per CDR3 protein. The top ten hold around 18% of the sample, which has 650,000 to 950,000 distinct CDR3 sequences, 40% to 50% seen once. The sequenced sample consisted of blood. These receptors came from a man aged 60 to 69 in good health.

The V gene is TRBV18, the J gene TRBJ2-7, with unresolved D. Between the trimmed V and J ends, which lost 8 bases and 3 bases, there was a span of 14 bases. Germline V gives CDR1 KGHSH, CDR2 LQKENI. The CDR3 loop spans 13 amino acids. The CDR3: CASPRRSDYEQYF. The CDR3 DNA reads TGTGCCAGCCCACGTCGGTCCGACTACGAGCAGTACTTC.

This clonotype was counted a few times. The chain is built from TRBV29-1 and TRBJ1-2, with 9 bases lining up with TRBD1. The CDR3 covers 15 residues. V lost 7 bases and J lost 7; bases outside the gene matches: 16. The V gene's germline CDR1 is SQVTM and CDR2 ANQGSEA. For the CDR3, the DNA is TGCAGCGCGCGACCTCCGGGACAGGGAATCTCTGGCTACACCTTC. Translation: CSARPPGQGISGYTF.

The chain combines TRBV3-1 with TRBJ2-3; D possibly uses TRBD1 or TRBD2 (5 bases each). The ends were cut back, 4 bases at V and 2 bases at J, with 16 bases in the middle. In germline, CDR1 is LGHDT, CDR2 YNNKEL (reference sequence). The CDR3 length is 16 residues. The CDR3 region has the DNA TGTGCCAGCAGCCCGAGGGGCGGGTCCTACACAGATACGCAGTATTTT. Protein: CASSPRGGSYTDTQYF.

The chain employs TRBV9 and TRBJ2-4; 8 bases map to TRBD1. Trimming removed 4 bases from V and 2 bases from J; junction bases left unmatched: 20. Germline lookup yields CDR1 SGDLS and CDR2 YYNGEE. The CDR3 covers 20 residues. The CDR3 is CASSSRQGPTRGQSKNIQYF. Here the CDR3 DNA reads TGTGCCAGCAGCTCAAGACAAGGGCCGACCAGGGGGCAATCCAAAAACATTCAGTACTTC.

The gene calls are TRBV20-1 and TRBJ2-7; D is undetermined. V was cut by 0 bases and J by 1 base, with 13 bases left in between. Germline V lookup: CDR1 DFQATT, CDR2 SNEGSKA (reference sequence). The CDR3 is 15 residues long. This CDR3 reads CSARDHLVSSYEQYF. CDR3 nucleotides: TGCAGTGCTAGAGATCACCTAGTTTCGTCCTACGAGCAGTACTTC.